This T cell receptor beta chain was documented in a study of CD8 T cells in ankylosing spondylitis. Construction of TCR beta libraries was performed using quantitative 5'-RACE with molecular barcodes. TCRdb fed the 5' RACE reads into MiXCR, producing one record per CDR3 protein. The data contain 800,000 to 900,000 distinct CDR3 sequences, 12% of them seen just once; the ten biggest clones take up about 0.49%. As to this clonotype: Its antigen is undetermined.

V lost 0 bases and J lost 2, with 19 bases in between. CDR1 is MDHEN, CDR2 SYDVKM, per germline. This CDR3 spans 18 amino acids. Study-wide results and caveats: A TCR beta motif made of several highly homologous variants seemed typical of ankylosing spondylitis blood. Disease-linked clones bore a CD8+ phenotype and were relatively rare in peripheral blood. Existing reports had already noted some motif variants in reactive arthritis synovial fluid and blood. As reported, disease-linked clones showed significant enrichment in matched ankylosing spondylitis synovial fluid.

V and J are TRBV28 and TRBJ2-5; D possibly corresponds to TRBD1 (6 bases). This sequence originates from a male donor with ankylosing spondylitis. The material sequenced was blood, either unsorted or a sorted T cell fraction (not recorded which). CDR3 sequence: CASSLWGAQMGFQETQYF. CDR3 bases: TGTGCCAGCAGTTTATGGGGGGCGCAAATGGGCTTTCAAGAGACCCAGTACTTC.